This T cell receptor beta chain was recorded in a study of control samples from healthy donors and cancer patients. Method: immunoSEQ multiplex PCR; TCRdb's copy keeps in-frame clones and lacks some. The sample comprises around 200,000 clones, about 93% of which are singletons, and roughly 1.5% rests with the top ten. V shed 6 bases and J shed 4 bases, with 15 bases lying between them. In germline, CDR1 is SGHAT, CDR2 FQNNGV. The length of the CDR3 is 14 residues. This chain links TRBV11-2 with TRBJ1-2; D is ambiguous. The origin of this receptor is a man aged 18 to 35 in good health. The sequenced material came from blood. The CDR3 is CASRRPDWVYGYTF. The CDR3 coding sequence is TGTGCCAGCAGACGCCCAGATTGGGTCTATGGCTACACCTTC.